This entry features one T cell receptor (beta chain) sequence. TCRdb reprocessed the 5' RACE reads, with one entry per CDR3 protein and no DNA. The sample table sets out hundreds of thousands of distinct CDR3 sequences. CDR1 and CDR2 (germline): MDHEN, SYDVKM. This CDR3 contains 13 residues. The data belong to a study of T cells expressing NK-cell markers. The specimen was blood T cells: a sorted CD56 or NKG2C T cell subset, CD4+ or CD8+ T cells, or bulk PBMC T cells (not recorded which). The TCR was taken from a woman aged 18 to 75 in good health. The chain links TRBV28 to TRBJ1-2; TCRdb selects TRBD1, and the lack of DNA leaves this call unchecked. The CDR3 loop reads CASSLGERHGYTF.